This T cell receptor (beta chain) was sequenced for a study of blood T cells in healthy people across ages. A sample-barcoded 5' primer and a J-beta primer mix were used in a second PCR of roughly 6 to 11 cycles. TCRdb reprocessed the 5' RACE reads via MiXCR and lists one record per CDR3 protein. The data hold about 1.1 million distinct CDR3 sequences, with 30% to 40% observed a single time. Per germline, CDR1 DFQATT and CDR2 SNEGSKA (reference sequence). V dropped 5 bases and J dropped 8; count of bases not matched to a gene: 5. This CDR3 is 13 amino acids long. The V gene is TRBV20-1, the J gene TRBJ1-6; TRBD1 matches 8 bases. The sequenced sample was blood. The origin of this receptor is a man aged 18-30 years in good health. The CDR3 is CSARTGLDSPLHF. DNA for the CDR3: TGCAGTGCTCGGACAGGGCTCGATTCACCCCTCCACTTT.